This T cell receptor beta chain was identified during a study of T cell changes during pregnancy in multiple sclerosis. Libraries were prepared by immunoSEQ multiplex PCR; TCRdb keeps only in-frame clonotypes and omits some of them. The sample yields approximately 71,000 clones, roughly 92% seen once. This CDR3 comprises 14 residues. Looked up from germline, CDR1 is SGHVS and CDR2 is FQNEAQ. Trimming cost V 7 bases and J 4 bases, with 16 bases left between them. Sample: peripheral blood, taken in the third trimester of pregnancy. V usage is TRBV7-8 and J usage is TRBJ1-2, with D possibly matching TRBD1 (6 bases). This sequence was found in a female donor with multiple sclerosis, enrolled in a pregnancy study. The CDR3 DNA reads as TGTGCCAGCACCCCATTACAGGGAGCCTATGGCTACACCTTC. This gives the protein CASTPLQGAYGYTF.